Here is one T cell receptor (beta chain) with its context. The record originates from a study of T-cell memory formation after mild COVID-19. This CDR3 is 12 amino acids long. V was pared by 5 bases and J by 5 bases, with 9 bases between. Germline CDR1 reads ENHRY; CDR2 reads SYGVKD. TCRdb reprocessed the 5' RACE reads with MiXCR, giving one entry per CDR3 protein. The table shows 110,000 or so distinct CDR3 sequences, with 18% occurring only once. V usage is TRBV10-3 and J usage is TRBJ2-5; D gene unclear. Sequenced: PBMCs or a T cell subset sorted from them (not recorded which). This clonotype originated in a man aged 18 to 29 who had mild COVID-19 (a few samples of this study predate the infection). Cell type and time point are not known. The CDR3 loop reads CAISNRAETQYF. The CDR3 DNA reads TGTGCCATCAGTAATCGGGCCGAGACCCAGTACTTC.